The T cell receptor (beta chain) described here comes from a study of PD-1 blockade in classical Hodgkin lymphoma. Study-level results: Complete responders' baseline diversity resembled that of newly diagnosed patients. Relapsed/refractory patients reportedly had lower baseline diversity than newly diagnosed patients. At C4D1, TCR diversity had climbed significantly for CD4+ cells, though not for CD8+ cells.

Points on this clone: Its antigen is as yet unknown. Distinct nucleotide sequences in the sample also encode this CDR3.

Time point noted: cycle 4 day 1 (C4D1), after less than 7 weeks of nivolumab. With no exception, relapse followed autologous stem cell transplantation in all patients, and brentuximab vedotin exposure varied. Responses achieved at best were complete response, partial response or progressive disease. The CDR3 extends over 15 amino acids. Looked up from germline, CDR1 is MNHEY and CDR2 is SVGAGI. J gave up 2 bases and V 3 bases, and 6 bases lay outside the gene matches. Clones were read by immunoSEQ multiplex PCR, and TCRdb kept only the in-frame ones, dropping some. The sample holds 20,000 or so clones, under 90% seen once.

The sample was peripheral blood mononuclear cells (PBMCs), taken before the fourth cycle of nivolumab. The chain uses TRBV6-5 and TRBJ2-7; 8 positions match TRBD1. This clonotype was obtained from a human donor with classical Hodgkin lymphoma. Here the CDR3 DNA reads TGTGCCAGCAGTTATTCCGGGACAGGAACCTACGAGCAGTACTTC. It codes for CASSYSGTGTYEQYF.